This T cell receptor (beta chain) was obtained from a study of blood T cell repertoires in COVID-19. Study overall: Samples taken during acute and convalescent COVID-19 were collected in the United States, Italy and Spain. T cells, B-cell-depleted T cells, or PBMCs provided the cDNA or gDNA that served as material.

This clone was seen only once. As originally analysed: Counts of nucleated cells, estimated from reference gene primer amplification, were obtained. TCRdb's copy holds only in-frame clones and misses some; the assay was immunoSEQ multiplex PCR. The V and J calls and clone size come from that table; D and trimming were worked out from the DNA. The repertoire holds 220,000 or so clones, with about 85% as singletons. There are 12 residues in the CDR3. The V gene lost 5 bases and the J gene lost 7 bases, with 9 bases spanning the gap. Germline lookup yields CDR1 SNHLY and CDR2 FYNNEI. The sample was peripheral blood. The chain couples TRBV2 to TRBJ1-3; no clear D. The receptor's source is a man aged 30-40 years with active or convalescent COVID-19. The CDR3 sequence: CASSPQSNTIYF. In nucleotides, the CDR3 is TGTGCCAGCAGTCCCCAGTCGAACACCATATATTTT.